These 27 T cell receptor beta chains share one sample of origin, sequenced in a study of CD8+CD57+ T cells in acquired aplastic anemia. According to the study, genomic DNA was the template for TCR beta VDJ and CDR3 profiling. TCRdb recomputed calls from the reads with MiXCR, one row per CDR3 protein. The data show about 58,000 distinct CDR3 sequences, roughly three fifths seen once. Sequencing was done on patients that had shown CD8+CD57+ cell expansion by flow cytometry. Sequencing was carried out using sorted CD4+, CD8+, or CD8+CD57+ T cells (not recorded which) from PBMCs. Every receptor here comes from a human donor with aplastic anemia.

The rearrangement uses TRBV7-2 and TRBJ1-1, with D hard to call. Germline lookup yields CDR1 SGHTA and CDR2 FQGNSA. CDR3 length equals 13 residues. Trimming pared 1 base from V and 4 bases from J, leaving 7 bases between. The CDR3 sequence is CASSLDLRTEAFF. Written as DNA, the CDR3 is TGTGCCAGCAGCTTAGACCTTCGCACTGAAGCTTTCTTT.

The genes are TRBV15 and TRBJ1-1, with 7 bases identical to TRBD1. V lost 3 bases and J lost 0; bases outside the gene matches: 4. This CDR3 region has 15 residues. The V gene's germline CDR1 is LNHNV and CDR2 YYDKDF (reference sequence). The CDR3 bases are TGTGCCACCAGCAGGCCGGGACAGATGAACACTGAAGCTTTCTTT. Translated, it gives CATSRPGQMNTEAFF.

V and J are TRBV9 and TRBJ1-6, with a weak D call TRBD1 (6 bases). V lost 3 bases and J 7 bases, leaving 11 bases between the germline ends. Germline assignment: CDR1 SGDLS and CDR2 YYNGEE. This CDR3 has 14 amino acids. In DNA, the CDR3 is TGTGCCAGCAGCGGGGGGCCGCAAAATTCACCCCTCCACTTT. Its protein product is CASSGGPQNSPLHF.

This clonotype ranks as medium-sized. The genes are TRBV7-9 and TRBJ1-6, with TRBD1 matching 7 bases. CDR1 and CDR2 from the germline V gene are SEHNR and FQNEAQ (reference sequence). This CDR3 spans 14 amino acids. V gave up 1 base and J gave up 10 bases; unmatched junction bases: 4. CDR3 DNA sequence: TGTGCCAGCAGCTTAGGACAGGGACAGTCACCCCTCCACTTT. Translating it yields CASSLGQGQSPLHF. The full variable domain, rest sourced from reference TRBV7-9 and TRBJ1-6, is DTGVSQNPRHKITKRGQNVTFRCDPISEHNRLYWYRQTLGQGPEFLTYFQNEAQLEKSRLLSDRFSAERPKGSFSTLEIQRTEQGDSAMYLCASSLGQGQSPLHFGNGTRLTVT.

The table lists this clonotype with many counts. The V and J genes are TRBV11-2 and TRBJ2-7, with TRBD1 identical over 7 bases. This CDR3 has 15 residues. Germline CDR1 reads SGHAT; CDR2 reads FQNNGV. After removal of 6 bases from V and 2 bases from J, the junction contained 10 bases not matched to a gene. The CDR3 sequence is CASRDYDRVPYEQYV. In DNA, the CDR3 is TGTGCCAGCAGGGATTACGACAGGGTGCCCTACGAGCAGTACGTC.

Remarks on this clonotype: Because the CDR3 is missing its conserved closing phenylalanine or tryptophan, this is likely a read error. This rearrangement joins TRBV5-1 to TRBJ1-6, with 7 bases identical to TRBD1. The germline CDR1 and CDR2 sequences are SGHRS and YFSETQ. This CDR3 comprises 16 residues. V lost 1 base to trimming and J lost 9 bases; unmatched junction nucleotides: 10. This CDR3 reads CASSLSSRQGGSPLHL. The CDR3 nucleotides read TGCGCCAGCAGCTTGTCATCCCGACAGGGTGGTTCACCCCTCCACCTT.

The V call is TRBV10-3, the J call TRBJ1-1; D is unclear. With 3 bases removed from V and 0 bases from J, the gap between germline ends came to 5 bases. Germline CDR1 ENHRY, CDR2 SYGVKD. There are 13 residues in the CDR3. In DNA, the CDR3 is TGTGCCATCAGTGACGAGATGAACACTGAAGCTTTCTTT. Its protein product is CAISDEMNTEAFF.

Concerning this clonotype: Mismatch with germline at one junction end may stem from a read error. The chain joins TRBV10-3 to TRBJ1-2; 7 bases match TRBD1. This CDR3 is built from 16 residues. CDR1 ENHRY and CDR2 SYGVKD come from the germline V gene. This CDR3 reads CATSDRSGTAGYGYTF. The CDR3 DNA reads as TGTGCCACCAGTGATAGATCCGGGACAGCAGGCTATGGCTACACCTTC.

The V gene is TRBV7-2, the J gene TRBJ2-3; no clear D gene. CDR1 is SGHTA and CDR2 is FQGNSA in the germline V gene. This CDR3 spans 12 amino acids. V lost 5 bases and J lost 6, with 9 bases in between. The CDR3 DNA reads TGTGCCAGCAGCCCCGATTCGGATACGCAGTATTTT. Residues: CASSPDSDTQYF.

At least ten counts were recorded for this clonotype. The chain uses TRBV6-5 and TRBJ1-1; a weak D match, TRBD1 (5 bases). Germline CDR1 reads MNHEY; CDR2 reads SVGAGI. Trimming stripped 2 bases from V and 5 bases from J, with 21 bases between. There are 17 residues in the CDR3. CDR3 in DNA: TGTGCCAGCAGTTACGATGGGGGGGGGAAAAGTGTGACTGAAGCTTTCTTT. Protein sequence: CASSYDGGGKSVTEAFF.

A few counts support this clonotype. This chain joins TRBV5-1 and TRBJ2-3; TRBD2 aligns across 15 bases. J lost 4 bases, V lost 4 bases, and 1 base had no gene match. This CDR3 contains 15 residues. CDR1 and CDR2 (germline): SGHRS, YFSETQ. The CDR3 reads CASSRTSGRADTQYF. The CDR3 DNA reads as TGCGCCAGCAGCCGGACTAGCGGGAGGGCAGATACGCAGTATTTT.

This clonotype has a count of ten or more. V gene TRBV7-7 combines with J gene TRBJ2-2; no definite D call. V gave up 5 bases and J gave up 12 bases, with 28 bases separating them. The CDR3 consists of 17 residues. The germline CDR1 and CDR2 sequences are SSHAT and FNYEAQ (reference sequence). The CDR3 loop is CASSPLPPHATLGKLFF. DNA of the CDR3: TGTGCCAGCAGCCCCCTCCCCCCACACGCTACCCTAGGGAAGCTGTTTTTT.

The genes are TRBV7-8 and TRBJ2-7; D may be TRBD2 (5 bases). In germline, CDR1 is SGHVS, CDR2 FQNEAQ. V lost 5 bases and J 1 base, leaving 9 bases between the germline ends. CDR3 length equals 13 residues. This CDR3 is CASSRGLSYEQYV. The CDR3 DNA is TGTGCCAGCAGCCGCGGACTTTCCTACGAGCAGTACGTC.

The rearrangement uses TRBV2 and TRBJ2-5; 9 bases are a match to TRBD2. V shed 11 bases, J shed 5 bases, and the junction held 6 bases outside the gene matches. The CDR3 has 12 residues. Per the germline V gene, CDR1 is SNHLY and CDR2 is FYNNEI. The CDR3 sequence: CAFDSGGETQYF. The CDR3 DNA is TGTGCCTTCGACAGCGGGGGGGAGACCCAGTACTTC.

The chain links TRBV6-1 to TRBJ1-1; D is possibly TRBD1 (5 bases). Trimming took 5 bases from V and 6 from J, leaving 19 bases between them. The CDR3 is 15 residues long. Germline V CDR1 and CDR2: MNHNS, SASEGT. The CDR3 DNA sequence: TGTGCCAGCAGTCCTCAACCACCAGGGATTGCTGAAGCTTTCTTT. Protein: CASSPQPPGIAEAFF.

The chain joins TRBV20-1 to TRBJ2-1; D unresolved. The CDR3 sequence is 11 residues long. The germline V gene encodes CDR1 DFQATT and CDR2 SNEGSKA (reference sequence). Trimming pared 3 bases from V and 6 bases from J, leaving 6 bases between. The CDR3 sequence is CSASVVNEQFF. CDR3 DNA: TGCAGTGCTAGCGTCGTCAATGAGCAGTTCTTC.

The J gene is TRBJ2-7, the V gene TRBV19; D perhaps matches TRBD1 (6 bases). This CDR3 contains 14 residues. Germline CDR1 LNHDA, CDR2 SQIVND (reference sequence). V was pared by 2 bases and J by 1 base, with 9 bases between. Here the CDR3 reads CASSIQQGSYEQYF. As DNA, the CDR3 is TGTGCCAGTAGTATACAACAGGGTTCCTACGAGCAGTACTTC. Using reference TRBV19 and TRBJ2-7 for the parts outside the CDR3, the full variable domain is DGGITQSPKYLFRKEGQNVTLSCEQNLNHDAMYWYRQDPGQGLRLIYYSQIVNDFQKGDIAEGYSVSREKKESFPLTVTSAQKNPTAFYLCASSIQQGSYEQYFGPGTRLTVT.

V is TRBV15 and J is TRBJ1-2; 7 bases match TRBD1. CDR1 LNHNV and CDR2 YYDKDF come from the germline V gene (reference sequence). V gave up 5 bases and J gave up 7 bases; unmatched junction bases: 19. The CDR3 sequence is 17 residues long. CDR3 protein: CATSLGTAGSTFLGYTF. The DNA for the CDR3 is TGTGCCACCAGCCTTGGGACAGCGGGGAGTACCTTCCTTGGCTACACCTTC.

This chain joins TRBV20-1 and TRBJ1-6; 7 bases map to TRBD1. V lost 1 base to trimming and J lost 9 bases; unmatched junction nucleotides: 6. Germline values: CDR1 DFQATT, CDR2 SNEGSKA (reference sequence). There are 14 residues in the CDR3. The CDR3 region has the DNA TGCAGTGCTAGAGCCACAGGGGAGAGTTCACCCCTCCACTTT. Translating gives CSARATGESSPLHF.

This clonotype was recorded at least ten times. J is TRBJ2-1 and V is TRBV24-1; the D is unclear. Germline-derived CDR1 and CDR2 are KGHDR and SFDVKD. V lost 4 bases and J 7 bases, leaving 10 bases between the germline ends. This CDR3 spans 13 amino acids. As DNA, the CDR3 is TGTGCCACCAGTGACGGGCTGTCTAATGAGCAGTTCTTC. Translation: CATSDGLSNEQFF.

This clonotype was seen a few times. This rearrangement joins TRBV24-1 to TRBJ2-5, with D perhaps matching TRBD1 (6 bases). The CDR3 spans 13 residues. Germline lookup yields CDR1 KGHDR and CDR2 SFDVKD. V was pared by 10 bases and J by 4 bases, with 15 bases between. CDR3 nucleotides: TGTGCCACGGGAGCAGGGGATTCAGAGACCCAGTACTTC. The encoded protein is CATGAGDSETQYF.

This clonotype has ten or more counts. V gene TRBV10-3 combines with J gene TRBJ1-1, with 9 bases that match TRBD1. CDR1 is ENHRY and CDR2 is SYGVKD in the germline V gene. This CDR3 is 13 amino acids long. J gave up 4 bases and V 8 bases, and 5 bases lay outside the gene matches. CDR3 in amino acids: CAIAETGGTEAFF. CDR3 nucleotides: TGTGCCATCGCAGAGACAGGGGGCACTGAAGCTTTCTTT.

This clonotype was observed a handful of times. This sequence joins TRBV3-1 and TRBJ2-2, with D possibly being TRBD2 (5 bases). V was clipped by 6 bases and J by 5 bases, with 31 bases between them. Germline CDR1 and CDR2: LGHDT and YNNKEL (reference sequence). This CDR3 has 20 amino acids. The CDR3 region is CASRARRIRDTAGTTGELFF. DNA of the CDR3: TGTGCCAGCAGAGCACGTAGAATCCGGGATACGGCGGGTACTACCGGGGAGCTGTTTTTT.

The rearrangement uses TRBV7-2 and TRBJ1-1; D is unresolved. Looked up from germline, CDR1 is SGHTA and CDR2 is FQGNSA. CDR3 size: 13 residues. V dropped 5 bases and J dropped 3 bases, with 10 bases sitting between them. The chain's CDR3 is CASSQSEDTEAFF. The CDR3 DNA follows: TGTGCCAGCAGCCAGAGTGAGGACACTGAAGCTTTCTTT.

This clonotype is termed medium-sized. The J gene is TRBJ2-7, the V gene TRBV7-9; no definite D call. CDR1 SEHNR and CDR2 FQNEAQ come from the germline V gene (reference sequence). This CDR3 is built from 13 residues. V dropped 4 bases and J dropped 2 bases, with 9 bases sitting between them. The CDR3 sequence is CASSSPLTYEQYF. CDR3 DNA: TGTGCCAGCAGCTCGCCTCTAACCTACGAGCAGTACTTC.

This chain connects TRBV6-1 to TRBJ1-5; possible D gene TRBD1, 6 bases. The V end lost 8 bases, the J end lost 2 bases, and 19 bases lay between the germline ends. CDR3 size: 16 residues. Germline V lookup: CDR1 MNHNS, CDR2 SASEGT. The CDR3 region has the DNA TGTGCCAGCGGGGGGGCAGGGGAGGGGGGCAATCAGCCCCAGCATTTT. Residues: CASGGAGEGGNQPQHF.

This clonotype was seen more than once but under ten times. A read error may be the cause here, since a much bigger clone is one base away. The rearrangement links TRBV4-1 to TRBJ1-5, with TRBD1 as a possible D gene (6 bases). The CDR3 is 16 residues long. From germline, CDR1 is MGHRA and CDR2 YSYEKL. CDR3 in DNA: TGCCCCAGCAGCCAAGCGGGAGGGGGAAGCAATCAGCCCCAGCATTTT. This sequence encodes CPSSQAGGGSNQPQHF.